The next 9 T cell receptor beta chains were all read from a single sample in a study of human T cells and chemical hapten exposure. MiXCR was run by TCRdb on the RACE reads, yielding one entry per CDR3 protein. The repertoire includes approximately 60,000 distinct CDR3 sequences, roughly 12% of them detected once, and 4% sits in the top ten. Time point: pre-sensitization, week 0. The treatment denotes: therapeutic diphenylcyclopropenone sensitization with weekly scalp DPC. Here the sequenced sample was whole blood, taken in connection with sensitization to the hapten diphenylcyclopropenone (DPC). The receptors derive from a woman in her thirties or forties with alopecia areata. Some clones in this sample may be carry-over from other donors' samples.

V and J are TRBV29-1 and TRBJ1-1; TRBD1 matches 7 bases. The CDR3 runs 14 residues. The germline gives CDR1 SQVTM, CDR2 ANQGSEA. V lost 4 bases, J lost 0 bases, and 5 bases stayed unmatched. The CDR3 DNA reads TGCAGCGTTGCGCCGACAGGGATGAACACTGAAGCTTTCTTT. Its translation is CSVAPTGMNTEAFF.

This clonotype has at least ten counts. This rearrangement joins TRBV11-3 to TRBJ2-3, with TRBD2 matching over 8 bases. This CDR3 is 16 amino acids long. After removal of 5 bases from V and 5 bases from J, the junction contained 12 bases not matched to a gene. The germline V gene has CDR1 SGHNT and CDR2 YENEEA. The CDR3 DNA reads TGTGCCAGCAGCGTATACGGAGCGGGGGCGCAAGATACGCAGTATTTT. It specifies CASSVYGAGAQDTQYF.

This clonotype was found many times. The chain is built from TRBV6-1 and TRBJ2-6; TRBD2 might be the D (7 bases). The CDR3 covers 17 residues. Germline-derived CDR1 and CDR2 are MNHNS and SASEGT. V shed 7 bases and J shed 0 bases, with 16 bases lying between them. This chain's CDR3 is CASMTGGQSSGANVLTF. CDR3 DNA sequence: TGTGCCAGCATGACGGGGGGCCAAAGCTCTGGGGCCAACGTCCTGACTTTC.

The chain uses TRBV20-1 and TRBJ2-3, with 12 bases aligning to TRBD2. The CDR3 length is 16 residues. After removal of 5 bases from V and 4 bases from J, the junction contained 10 bases not matched to a gene. Germline CDR1 is DFQATT and CDR2 is SNEGSKA (reference sequence). DNA of the CDR3: TGCAGTGCTCTACTACGACTAGCGGGAGAGTCAGATACGCAGTATTTT. Translation gives CSALLRLAGESDTQYF.

In this sample, this clonotype turned up a few times. This chain connects TRBV30 to TRBJ1-1; the D is unclear. This CDR3 is 13 amino acids long. Germline CDR1 is GTSNPN and CDR2 is SVGIG (reference sequence). V shed 1 base and J shed 1 base, with 7 bases lying between them. CDR3 amino acids: CAWSAVRNTEAFF. The CDR3 DNA follows: TGTGCCTGGAGTGCTGTGAGGAACACTGAAGCTTTCTTT. The complete variable domain, with remaining parts taken from reference TRBV30 and TRBJ1-1, reads SQTIHQWPATLVQPVGSPLSLECTVEGTSNPNLYWYRQAAGRGLQLLFYSVGIGQISSEVPQNLSASRPQDRQFILSSKKLLLSDSGFYLCAWSAVRNTEAFFGQGTRLTVV.

This rearrangement joins TRBV9 to TRBJ2-2; the match to TRBD1 covers 7 bases. This CDR3 has 16 residues. The V and J ends lost 3 bases and 5 bases, in that order; junction bases with no gene match: 10. Germline V CDR1 and CDR2: SGDLS, YYNGEE. In DNA, the CDR3 is TGTGCCAGCAGCGCCGGACAGGTTGGGAGAACCGGGGAGCTGTTTTTT. This translates into CASSAGQVGRTGELFF. Full variable domain (missing parts from reference TRBV9 and TRBJ2-2): DSGVTQTPKHLITATGQRVTLRCSPRSGDLSVYWYQQSLDQGLQFLIQYYNGEERAKGNILERFSAQQFPDLHSELNLSSLELGDSALYFCASSAGQVGRTGELFFGEGSRLTVL.

The genes are TRBV29-1 and TRBJ2-5, with 10 bases lining up with TRBD2. Germline V lookup: CDR1 SQVTM, CDR2 ANQGSEA. This CDR3 spans 14 amino acids. The trim removed 2 bases at V and 5 bases at J, leaving 5 bases unmatched. DNA for the CDR3: TGCAGCGTTGAAACAGCGGGAGGGCTGGAGACCCAGTACTTC. Its translation is CSVETAGGLETQYF.

This clonotype appeared many times. The chain joins TRBV20-1 to TRBJ1-1, with D unclear. This CDR3 is built from 16 residues. Trimming removed 6 bases from V and 1 base from J, with 21 bases in between. CDR1 is DFQATT, CDR2 SNEGSKA, per germline (reference sequence). CDR3 sequence reads: CSAPDGEKGRNTEAFF. The CDR3 DNA reads TGCAGTGCCCCGGACGGGGAGAAGGGTAGGAACACTGAAGCTTTCTTT.

There are a few counts of this clonotype. The genes are TRBV10-3 and TRBJ2-7; 8 bases match TRBD2. Germline CDR1 is ENHRY and CDR2 is SYGVKD. The J segment lost 4 bases and the V segment lost 11 bases, leaving 13 bases of the junction unmatched. The CDR3 covers 14 residues. The CDR3 sequence: CAVMIRGGAYEQYF. In nucleotides, the CDR3 is TGTGCCGTGATGATCCGGGGGGGAGCGTACGAGCAGTACTTC.